This T cell receptor (beta chain) was identified in a study of cytomegalovirus exposure and HLA in healthy donors. Looking at the study overall: Early release data held about 92 million unique TCRs from HLA-typed donors.

A note on this clone: Its target is unknown.

Study-level points and caveats: Reported findings show TCR beta sequences accurately forecast HLA-A and HLA-B alleles in most subjects.

With V trimmed by 0 bases and J by 4 bases, 5 bases remained unmatched. The CDR3 runs 16 residues. In germline, CDR1 is MNHEY, CDR2 SVGAGI. Researchers ran the PCR with 60 Vbeta and 13 Jbeta primers. TCRdb's copy holds only in-frame clones and misses some; the assay was immunoSEQ multiplex PCR. The sample holds about 300,000 clones, roughly 90% seen once. The sequence derives from a man aged 35 to 55 in good health and CMV-seropositive. The chain has TRBV6-5 and TRBJ2-5; the match to TRBD2 covers 10 bases. The sequenced material came from PBMCs. The CDR3 is CASSYSEREGPETQYF. DNA for the CDR3: TGTGCCAGCAGTTACTCGGAGCGGGAGGGCCCAGAGACCCAGTACTTC.